The source of this T cell receptor (beta chain) is a study of blood T cell repertoires in COVID-19. For the study at large: Sources were T cells, B-cell-depleted T cells, or PBMCs; the material itself was cDNA or gDNA.

The table came from immunoSEQ multiplex PCR; TCRdb's copy has only in-frame clones and leaves some out. The table records 200,000 or so clones, 85% to 90% of them present only once. The germline gives CDR1 LGHNT, CDR2 FRNRAP. V lost 4 bases, J lost 5 bases, and 11 bases lay in between. CDR3 length: 13 amino acids. The TCR was taken from a man in his fifties or sixties with acute or convalescent COVID-19. V usage is TRBV12-5 and J usage is TRBJ1-1; tentatively, D is TRBD1 (5 bases). The sample taken for sequencing was peripheral blood. In DNA form, the CDR3 reads TGTGCTAGTGGTTGGCGGGGGGAAACTGAAGCTTTCTTT. This codes for CASGWRGETEAFF.